Listed below are T cell receptor beta chains from one sample, sequenced in a study of blood T cell repertoires in COVID-19. The protocol was immunoSEQ multiplex PCR, while the TCRdb copy is restricted to in-frame clones and leaves out a portion. Seen here are 110,000 to 150,000 clones, roughly 77% observed once, and the top ten hold about 4%. The sample consisted of peripheral blood. These receptors originate from a man aged 60 to 69 with acute or convalescent COVID-19. The CDR3 runs from the conserved cysteine through the conserved F or W. A D gene is named only where the DNA matches it firmly. For some rows the clone size is stated as once, few or many, or as a class when expanded; others skip it.

j_call d_call clone_size v_call cdr3_length cdr3_nt cdr3_aa
TRBJ2-7 - - TRBV30 13 TGTGCCTGGAGTGTAAAGGGGGCGGGGGAGCAGTACTTC CAWSVKGAGEQYF
TRBJ2-2 - - TRBV5-4 15 TGTGCCAGCAGCTTACGGGAAGCGAACACCGGGGAGCTGTTTTTT CASSLREANTGELFF
TRBJ2-5 TRBD1 - TRBV2 14 TGTGCCAGCAGTCTACAGGGGGCGGAGGAGACCCAGTACTTC CASSLQGAEETQYF
TRBJ2-5 - - TRBV5-1 14 TGCGCCAGCAGAATGACAGATTTCCAAGAGACCCAGTACTTC CASRMTDFQETQYF
TRBJ2-5 - - TRBV18 14 TGTGCCAGCTCACCATCCCAGGGATCGGAGACCCAGTACTTC CASSPSQGSETQYF
TRBJ2-7 - - TRBV10-3 12 TGTGCCATCAGCCCAGGGGCTTACGAGCAGTACTTC CAISPGAYEQYF
TRBJ2-5 TRBD1 - TRBV4-2 15 TGTGCCAGCAGCCTATCCGGGACAGGGCAAGAGACCCAGTACTTC CASSLSGTGQETQYF
TRBJ2-3 TRBD2 - TRBV2 18 TGTGCCAGCAAGGGAACTCTAGCGGCCTCACGCAGCACAGATACGCAGTATTTT CASKGTLAASRSTDTQYF
TRBJ2-2 TRBD1 - TRBV19 14 TGTGCCAGTAGTGTCGACAGGGCCACCGGGGAGCTGTTTTTT CASSVDRATGELFF
TRBJ2-3 - - TRBV29-1 13 TGCAGCGTTGAAGCCCCCCCTAAGGATACGCAGTATTTT CSVEAPPKDTQYF
TRBJ2-7 - - TRBV1 18 TGCACCAGCAGCCAAGATCCTAGCGGGAGGTGGAGGTCCTACGAGCAGTACTTC CTSSQDPSGRWRSYEQYF
TRBJ1-2 - - TRBV5-1 16 TGCGCCAGCAGCCCACGCCCGGGAGCCGGGAACTATGGCTACACCTTC CASSPRPGAGNYGYTF
TRBJ1-5 TRBD1 - TRBV2 17 TGTGCCAGCAGGCCGGGACAGGGGGGAGCATGGAGTCAGCCCCAGCATTTT CASRPGQGGAWSQPQHF
TRBJ2-7 - - TRBV27 16 TGTGCCAGCAGCCCTCTCTCCGCAGGAGGGAACTACGAGCAGTACTTC CASSPLSAGGNYEQYF
TRBJ1-2 - - TRBV19 15 TGTGCCAGTAATCTACAGGGTGAAAGTATCTATGGCTACACCTTC CASNLQGESIYGYTF
TRBJ1-5 - - TRBV27 14 TGTGCCAGCAGTTTAGGGTTTCGGGAACAGCCCCAGCATTTT CASSLGFREQPQHF
TRBJ2-5 - - TRBV2 13 TGTGCCAGCAGTGAAGCCCCACCAGGGACCCAGTACTTC CASSEAPPGTQYF
TRBJ1-1 - - TRBV27 14 TGTGCCAGCAGTTGGGCCTCTCCAAACACTGAAGCTTTCTTT CASSWASPNTEAFF
TRBJ2-7 TRBD1 - TRBV28 14 TGTGCCAGCAGTTTAGGGGACAGGGGCTACGAGCAGTACTTC CASSLGDRGYEQYF
TRBJ2-7 - - TRBV30 12 TGTGCCTGGAGTCTAGGGGAATACGAGCAGTACTTC CAWSLGEYEQYF
TRBJ2-1 - few TRBV5-4 17 TGTGCCAGCAGCTTGACGAATCTAGCGAGCTCCTACAATGAGCAGTTCTTC CASSLTNLASSYNEQFF
TRBJ1-2 - few TRBV29-1 13 TGCAGCGTTGGGAACAGGGTAAACTATGGCTACACCTTC CSVGNRVNYGYTF
TRBJ2-7 - - TRBV2 15 TGTGCCAGCAGTGAATTGGGCGGACCTACGGGGGAGCAGTACTTC CASSELGGPTGEQYF
TRBJ2-7 TRBD1 - TRBV9 15 TGTGCCAGCAGCGTAACCGGGACAGGGCTCAACGAGCAGTACTTC CASSVTGTGLNEQYF
TRBJ2-3 TRBD2 - TRBV7-6 14 TGTGCCAGCAGCTTGGGACTAGACACAGATACGCAGTATTTT CASSLGLDTDTQYF
TRBJ2-1 TRBD2 - TRBV2 13 TGTGCCATCGGGACTAGCGTTTACAATGAGCAGTTCTTC CAIGTSVYNEQFF
TRBJ2-7 TRBD2 few TRBV5-1 14 TGCGCCAGCATGGCGGGGGGATTCTCCTACGAGCAGTACTTC CASMAGGFSYEQYF
TRBJ2-2 - - TRBV19 15 TGTGCCAGTAGTATAATGGCTAGCGAGACCGGGGAGCTGTTTTTT CASSIMASETGELFF
TRBJ1-6 - - TRBV30 15 TGTGCCTGGAGGGCGACCGGGACACTCGGCTCACCCCTCCACTTT CAWRATGTLGSPLHF
TRBJ2-5 TRBD1 - TRBV2 13 TGTGCCAGCAGTTGGGACAGGGGTCAGACCCAGTACTTC CASSWDRGQTQYF
TRBJ2-5 - - TRBV18 15 TGTGCCAGCTCACCACGTGGACAGTCTCAAGAGACCCAGTACTTC CASSPRGQSQETQYF
TRBJ1-6 TRBD1 - TRBV6-5 15 TGTGCCAGCAGCGCGCAACAGGGGGCGGATTCACCCCTCCACTTT CASSAQQGADSPLHF
TRBJ1-2 - - TRBV2 14 TGTGCCAGCACTGGAGGGGCGCGAAGGTATGGCTACACCTTC CASTGGARRYGYTF
TRBJ2-1 - - TRBV27 14 TGTGCCAGCAGTTTCATTTTGGGCGGGAATGAGCAGTTCTTC CASSFILGGNEQFF
TRBJ2-7 TRBD2 - TRBV5-4 18 TGTGCCAGCAGCTCCCTTAGTAGCGGGAACCCCTTTTCCTACGAGCAGTACTTC CASSSLSSGNPFSYEQYF
TRBJ2-1 TRBD2 - TRBV2 16 TGTGCCAGTGGACTAGCGGGAGGCCCTTCGTGGGATGAGCAGTTCTTC CASGLAGGPSWDEQFF
TRBJ2-7 TRBD1 - TRBV28 14 TGTGCCAGCACCTCGGGACAGGGGACCTACGAGCAGTACTTC CASTSGQGTYEQYF
TRBJ2-5 TRBD2 - TRBV5-4 15 TGTGCCAGCAGCCCCGGGCCGGGAGGGAAACAGACCCAGTACTTC CASSPGPGGKQTQYF
TRBJ1-4 - - TRBV28 15 TGTGCCACCTTGGCCCCTGGGGGGGAGAATGAAAAACTGTTTTTT CATLAPGGENEKLFF
TRBJ1-5 TRBD1 - TRBV19 13 TGTGCCAGTAGCCAGGGGGCGGAACAGCCCCAGCATTTT CASSQGAEQPQHF
TRBJ2-1 - - TRBV7-2 14 TGTGCCAGCAGCCCCGGGACATTTTACAATGAGCAGTTCTTC CASSPGTFYNEQFF
TRBJ2-3 - - TRBV9 17 TGTGCCAGCAGCCAGGGGGGAGTTAGCGAGCGCACAGATACGCAGTATTTT CASSQGGVSERTDTQYF
TRBJ1-3 TRBD1 - TRBV27 15 TGTGCCAGCAGTATAGCAGGGGGTGCTGGAAACACCATATATTTT CASSIAGGAGNTIYF
TRBJ2-7 - few TRBV9 15 TGTGCCAGCAGCGTAGAAGCAGGGACATACTACGAGCAGTACTTC CASSVEAGTYYEQYF
TRBJ1-5 - few TRBV5-5 13 TGTGCCAGCAGCTACAGGCCCAATCAGCCCCAGCATTTT CASSYRPNQPQHF
TRBJ2-1 - - TRBV3-1/TRBV3-2 15 TGTGCCAGCAGCCAAGAGCGGGTGGTTTACAATGAGCAGTTCTTC CASSQERVVYNEQFF
TRBJ2-6 - few TRBV6-1 14 TGTGCCAGCACCCCCAGCTCTGGGGCCAACGTCCTGACTTTC CASTPSSGANVLTF
TRBJ2-3 - - TRBV18 15 TGTGCCAGCTCACCACGGGGGCAGGGAACAGATACGCAGTATTTT CASSPRGQGTDTQYF
TRBJ2-5 TRBD1 few TRBV6-5 12 TGTGCCAGCAGGACAGGGCCGGAGACCCAGTACTTC CASRTGPETQYF
TRBJ1-4 TRBD1 - TRBV30 15 TGTGCCTGGAGTGCCCCCGGGACAGGGGGTGAAAAACTGTTTTTT CAWSAPGTGGEKLFF
TRBJ1-3 - - TRBV2 12 TGTGCCGGTTCCGGGAATGGAAACACCATATATTTT CAGSGNGNTIYF
TRBJ2-6 TRBD1 - TRBV19 14 TGTGCCAGTGGGGACAGGGCTGGGGCCAACGTCCTGACTTTC CASGDRAGANVLTF
TRBJ1-5 - - TRBV19 15 TGTGCCAGTAGTATATTACGGGGGGGGAATCAGCCCCAGCATTTT CASSILRGGNQPQHF
TRBJ2-7 TRBD2 few TRBV27 15 TGTGCCAGCAGGGGACTAGCGGGAGGAGGGATCGAGCAGTACTTC CASRGLAGGGIEQYF
TRBJ2-5 - - TRBV18 16 TGTGCCAGCTCACCAAACTACGCCAGCCAAAGGGAGACCCAGTACTTC CASSPNYASQRETQYF
TRBJ1-2 - few TRBV6-1 15 TGTGCCAGCAGTGAAAGGGGCCGCAGGCACTATGGCTACACCTTC CASSERGRRHYGYTF
TRBJ2-6 - - TRBV5-1 15 TGCGCCAGCAGCTTGGCAGTCTCTGGGGCCAACGTCCTGACTTTC CASSLAVSGANVLTF
TRBJ1-5 TRBD1 - TRBV27 13 TGTGCCAGCAGTCCCAACAGGGGTCAGCCCCAGCATTTT CASSPNRGQPQHF
TRBJ2-3 TRBD2 - TRBV28 19 TGTGCCAGCAGTCCATTGGGAATTAGCGGGAGGGCCGGGGCAGATACGCAGTATTTT CASSPLGISGRAGADTQYF
TRBJ1-4 TRBD1 - TRBV29-1 12 TGCAGCGTGGGACAGGGTGGTGAAAAACTGTTTTTT CSVGQGGEKLFF